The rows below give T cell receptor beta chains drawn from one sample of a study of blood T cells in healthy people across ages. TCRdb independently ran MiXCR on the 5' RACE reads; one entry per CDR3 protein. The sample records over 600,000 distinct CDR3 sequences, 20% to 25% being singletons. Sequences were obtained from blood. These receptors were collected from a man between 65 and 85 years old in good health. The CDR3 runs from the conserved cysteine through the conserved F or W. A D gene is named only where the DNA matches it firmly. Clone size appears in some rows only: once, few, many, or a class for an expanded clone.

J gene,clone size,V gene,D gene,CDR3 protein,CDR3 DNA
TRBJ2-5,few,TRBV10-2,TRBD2,CASSETSGMKLQF,TGCGCCAGCAGTGAGACTAGCGGGATGAAATTGCAGTTC
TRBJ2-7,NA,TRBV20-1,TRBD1,CSASSRQGNYEQYF,TGCAGTGCTAGTTCAAGACAGGGGAACTACGAGCAGTACTTC
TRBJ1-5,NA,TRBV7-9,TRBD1,CASSYWTGRDQPQHF,TGTGCCAGCAGCTATTGGACAGGGAGGGATCAGCCCCAGCATTTT
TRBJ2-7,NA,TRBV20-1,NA,CSARERPGRLHYEQYF,TGCAGTGCTAGGGAAAGGCCGGGACGCCTGCACTACGAGCAGTACTTC
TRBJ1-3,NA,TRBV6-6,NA,CASSPPGQVSGNTIYF,TGTGCCAGCAGTCCTCCGGGACAAGTCTCTGGAAACACCATATATTTT
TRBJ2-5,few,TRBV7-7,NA,CASFTGYRYQETQYF,TGTGCTAGCTTTACGGGGTACAGGTACCAAGAGACCCAGTACTTC
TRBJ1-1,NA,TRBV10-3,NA,CATSGRANTEAFF,TGTGCCACCAGTGGGAGAGCGAACACTGAAGCTTTCTTT
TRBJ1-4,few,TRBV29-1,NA,CSATPTGLTEKLFF,TGCAGCGCGACCCCTACAGGGCTCACAGAAAAACTGTTTTTT
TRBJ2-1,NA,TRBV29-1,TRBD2,CSVPGLEPVYNEQFF,TGCAGCGTCCCGGGACTAGAGCCCGTCTACAATGAGCAGTTCTTC
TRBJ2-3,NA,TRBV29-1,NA,CSVEDQLEGPDTQYF,TGCAGCGTTGAAGATCAACTAGAGGGCCCAGATACGCAGTATTTT
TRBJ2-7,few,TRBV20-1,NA,CSAKRDSYEQYF,TGCAGTGCCAAGCGGGACAGTTACGAGCAGTACTTC
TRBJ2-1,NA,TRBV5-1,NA,CASSLGDTVNEQFF,TGCGCCAGCAGCTTGGGGGACACCGTCAATGAGCAGTTCTTC
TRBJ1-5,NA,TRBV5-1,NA,CASSLCRRGAWNQPQHF,TGCGCCAGCAGCTTGTGTCGCAGGGGAGCGTGGAATCAGCCCCAGCATTTT
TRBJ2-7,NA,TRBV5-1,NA,CASSPQGPTYEQYF,TGCGCCAGCAGCCCCCAGGGGCCCACCTACGAGCAGTACTTC
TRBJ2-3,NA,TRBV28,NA,CASSLPSDTQYF,TGTGCCAGCAGCCTCCCGTCAGATACGCAGTATTTT
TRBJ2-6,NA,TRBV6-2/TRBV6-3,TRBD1,CASLIRDSQSGANVLTF,TGTGCCAGCCTGATCCGGGACAGTCAATCTGGGGCCAACGTCCTGACTTTC
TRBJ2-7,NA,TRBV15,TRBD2,CATSRTLGLADYEQYF,TGTGCCACCAGCAGAACCCTGGGACTAGCGGACTACGAGCAGTACTTC
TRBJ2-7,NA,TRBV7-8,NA,CASSLAMYEQYF,TGTGCCAGCAGCTTAGCGATGTACGAGCAGTACTTC
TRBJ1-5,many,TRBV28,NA,CASSLGRQPQHF,TGTGCCAGCAGTTTAGGGCGTCAGCCCCAGCATTTT
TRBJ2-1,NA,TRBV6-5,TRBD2,CASRTRLAGVNEQFF,TGTGCCAGCAGAACCCGACTAGCGGGAGTAAATGAGCAGTTCTTC
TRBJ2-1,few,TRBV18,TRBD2,CASFTGGDYNEQFF,TGTGCCAGCTTCACCGGGGGGGACTATAATGAGCAGTTCTTC
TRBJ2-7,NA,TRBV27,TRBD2,CASSLKAGVYEQYF,TGTGCCAGCAGTTTAAAAGCGGGAGTCTACGAGCAGTACTTC
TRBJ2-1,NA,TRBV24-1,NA,CATISPSSYNEQFF,TGTGCCACAATCTCTCCGAGCTCCTACAATGAGCAGTTCTTC
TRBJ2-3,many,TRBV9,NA,CASTVGLYSTDTQYF,TGTGCCAGCACCGTCGGACTATACTCCACAGATACGCAGTATTTT
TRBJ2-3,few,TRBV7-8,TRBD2,CASSLVAGLREGADTQYF,TGTGCCAGCAGCTTAGTGGCAGGGCTGCGGGAGGGGGCAGATACGCAGTATTTT
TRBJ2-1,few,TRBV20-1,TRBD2,CSPMLAGVGEQFF,TGCAGTCCCATGCTAGCGGGAGTGGGTGAGCAGTTCTTC
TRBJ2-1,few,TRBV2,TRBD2,CASSPLAGSSYNEQFF,TGTGCCAGCAGCCCACTAGCGGGCAGCTCCTACAATGAGCAGTTCTTC
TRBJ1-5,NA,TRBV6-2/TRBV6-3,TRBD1,CASSTPTGGGGQPQHF,TGTGCCAGCAGTACTCCGACAGGGGGGGGTGGTCAGCCCCAGCATTTT
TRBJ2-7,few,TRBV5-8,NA,CASSPTGQGTYEQYF,TGTGCCAGCAGCCCAACAGGGCAGGGCACCTACGAGCAGTACTTC
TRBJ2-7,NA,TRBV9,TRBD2,CASSAGTSGSGEQYF,TGTGCCAGCAGCGCTGGGACTAGCGGGAGCGGCGAGCAGTACTTC
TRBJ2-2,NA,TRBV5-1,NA,CASSVLTGAVSGELFF,TGCGCCAGCAGCGTTCTGACGGGAGCTGTTTCCGGGGAGCTGTTTTTT
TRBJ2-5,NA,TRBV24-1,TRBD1,CASGSLWTGGETQYF,TGTGCCTCCGGTTCCTTGTGGACAGGGGGAGAGACCCAGTACTTC
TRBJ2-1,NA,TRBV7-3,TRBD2,CASSLTSGGAGNEQFF,TGTGCCAGCAGCTTAACGAGCGGGGGGGCCGGAAATGAGCAGTTCTTC
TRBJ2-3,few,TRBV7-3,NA,CASSRTGEWVTDTQYF,TGTGCCAGCAGCCGAACGGGGGAGTGGGTTACAGATACGCAGTATTTT
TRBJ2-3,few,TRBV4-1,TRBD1,CASSSGTGRITDTQYF,TGCGCCAGCAGCTCGGGGACAGGGAGGATCACAGATACGCAGTATTTT
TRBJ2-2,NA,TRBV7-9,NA,CSSSLTTGELFF,TGTTCCAGCAGCTTAACTACCGGGGAGCTGTTTTTT
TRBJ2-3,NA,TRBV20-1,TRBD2,CSARDLAGAWGDTQYF,TGCAGTGCTAGAGATCTAGCGGGAGCATGGGGAGATACGCAGTATTTT
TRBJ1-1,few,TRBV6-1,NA,CASSEAGKNTEAFF,TGTGCCAGCAGTGAAGCCGGGAAGAACACTGAAGCTTTCTTT
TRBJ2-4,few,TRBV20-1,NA,CSARDRLAKNIQYF,TGCAGCGCTAGAGATCGCTTAGCCAAAAACATTCAGTACTTC
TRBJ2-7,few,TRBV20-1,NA,CSAGGYFGSGPSSYEQYF,TGCAGTGCTGGGGGATATTTTGGATCGGGACCAAGCTCCTACGAGCAGTACTTC
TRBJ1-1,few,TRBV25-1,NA,CASSEWAQGNTEAFF,TGTGCCAGCAGTGAATGGGCTCAGGGGAACACTGAAGCTTTCTTT
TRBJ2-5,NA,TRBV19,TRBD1,CASRGTAYQETQYF,TGTGCCAGTAGGGGGACAGCGTACCAAGAGACCCAGTACTTC
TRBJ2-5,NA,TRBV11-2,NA,CASSLRASQETQYF,TGTGCCAGCAGCTTACGGGCTAGCCAGGAGACCCAGTACTTC
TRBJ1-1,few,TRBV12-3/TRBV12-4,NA,CASILSGNTEAFF,TGTGCCAGCATTCTAAGTGGGAACACTGAAGCTTTCTTT
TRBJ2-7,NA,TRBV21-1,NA,CASTLDPGTGNNEQYF,TGTGCCAGCACCCTCGACCCCGGGACAGGGAACAACGAGCAGTACTTC